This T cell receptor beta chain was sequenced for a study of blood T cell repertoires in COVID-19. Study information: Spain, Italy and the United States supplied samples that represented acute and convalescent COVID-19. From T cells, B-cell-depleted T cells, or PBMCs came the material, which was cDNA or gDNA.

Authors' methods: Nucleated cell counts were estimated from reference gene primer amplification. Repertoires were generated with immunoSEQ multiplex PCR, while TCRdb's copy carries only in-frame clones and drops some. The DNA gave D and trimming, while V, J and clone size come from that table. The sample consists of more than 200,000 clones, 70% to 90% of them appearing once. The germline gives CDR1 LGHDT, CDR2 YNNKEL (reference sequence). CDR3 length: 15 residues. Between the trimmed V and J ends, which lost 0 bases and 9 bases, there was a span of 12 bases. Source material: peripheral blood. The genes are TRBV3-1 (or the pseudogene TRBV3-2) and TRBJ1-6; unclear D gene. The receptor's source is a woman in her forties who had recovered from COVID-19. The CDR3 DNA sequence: TGTGCCAGCAGCCAAGAGGTTCCCGCCAGTTCACCCCTCCACTTT. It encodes CASSQEVPASSPLHF.